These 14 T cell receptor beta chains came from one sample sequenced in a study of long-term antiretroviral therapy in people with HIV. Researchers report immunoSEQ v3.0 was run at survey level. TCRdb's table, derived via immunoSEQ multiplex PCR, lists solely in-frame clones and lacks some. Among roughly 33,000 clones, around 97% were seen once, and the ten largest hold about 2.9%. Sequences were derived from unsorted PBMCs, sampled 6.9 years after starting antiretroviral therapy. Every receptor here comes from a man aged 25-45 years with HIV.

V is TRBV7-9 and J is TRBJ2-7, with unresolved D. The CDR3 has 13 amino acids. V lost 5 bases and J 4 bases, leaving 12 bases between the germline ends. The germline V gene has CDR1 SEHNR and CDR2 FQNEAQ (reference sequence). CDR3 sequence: CASSLRGEYEQYF. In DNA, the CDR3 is TGTGCCAGCAGCCTCCGTGGGGAATACGAGCAGTACTTC.

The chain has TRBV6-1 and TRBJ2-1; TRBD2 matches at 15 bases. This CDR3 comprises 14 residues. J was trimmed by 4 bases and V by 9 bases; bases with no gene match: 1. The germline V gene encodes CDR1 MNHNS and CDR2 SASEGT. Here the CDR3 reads CASGTSGGYNEQFF. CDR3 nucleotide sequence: TGTGCCAGTGGGACTAGCGGGGGGTACAATGAGCAGTTCTTC.

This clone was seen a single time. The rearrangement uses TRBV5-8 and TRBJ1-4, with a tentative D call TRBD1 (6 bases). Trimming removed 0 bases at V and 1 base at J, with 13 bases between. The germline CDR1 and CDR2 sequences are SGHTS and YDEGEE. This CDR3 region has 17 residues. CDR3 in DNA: TGTGCCAGCAGCTTGGATGGGGGCTCGGGAACTAATGAAAAACTGTTTTTT. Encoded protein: CASSLDGGSGTNEKLFF.

CDR3 nucleotides: TGTGCCAGCAGTGGGGCTCCCTTGGCAAGAACGAACACTGAAGCTTTCTTT. Amino acids: CASSGAPLARTNTEAFF. V is TRBV25-1 and J is TRBJ1-1; D is uncertain. Germline loops: CDR1 MGHDK, CDR2 SYGVNS. The CDR3 covers 17 residues. V lost 4 bases to trimming and J lost 1 base, with 19 bases between them.

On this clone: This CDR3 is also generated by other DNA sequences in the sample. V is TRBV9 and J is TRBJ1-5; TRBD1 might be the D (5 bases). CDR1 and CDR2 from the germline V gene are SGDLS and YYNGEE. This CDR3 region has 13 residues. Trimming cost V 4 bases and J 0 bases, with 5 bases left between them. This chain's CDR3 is CASSRGSNQPQHF. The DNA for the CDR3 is TGTGCCAGCAGCAGGGGTAGCAATCAGCCCCAGCATTTT.

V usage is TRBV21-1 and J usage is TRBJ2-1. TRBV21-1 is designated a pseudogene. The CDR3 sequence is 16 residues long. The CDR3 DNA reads TGTGCCAGCAGCCCCACGGGGCGCCCTTACACGGATGAGCAGTTCTTC. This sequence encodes CASSPTGRPYTDEQFF.

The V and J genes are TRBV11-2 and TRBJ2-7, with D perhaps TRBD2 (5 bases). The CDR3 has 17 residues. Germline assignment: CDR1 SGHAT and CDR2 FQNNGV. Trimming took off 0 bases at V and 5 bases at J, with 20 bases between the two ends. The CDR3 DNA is TGTGCCAGCAGCTTAGATCTAAGGGCTAGCTTTACCCACGAGCAGTACTTC. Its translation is CASSLDLRASFTHEQYF.

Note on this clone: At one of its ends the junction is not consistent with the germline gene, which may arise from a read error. The CDR3 region has the DNA TGCGCCAGCAGTTTGGGAAGCGGGGTGAGCTCCTACGAGCAGTACTTC. Translation: CASSLGSGVSSYEQYF. The chain uses TRBV5-1 and TRBJ2-7; 7 nucleotides match TRBD2. This CDR3 has 16 residues. CDR1 is SGHRS, CDR2 YFSETQ, per germline.

DNA of the CDR3: TGTGCCGGACAGGGACAGCGCTATGGCTACACCTTC. Protein sequence: CAGQGQRYGYTF. The chain links TRBV7-9 to TRBJ1-2; 8 bases align to TRBD1. This CDR3 comprises 12 residues. V shed 11 bases and J 4 bases; nucleotides not matched to a gene: 6. From germline, CDR1 is SEHNR and CDR2 FQNEAQ (reference sequence).

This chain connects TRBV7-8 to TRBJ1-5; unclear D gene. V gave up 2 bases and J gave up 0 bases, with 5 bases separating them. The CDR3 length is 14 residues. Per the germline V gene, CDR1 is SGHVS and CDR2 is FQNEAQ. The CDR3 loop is CASSLQASNQPQHF. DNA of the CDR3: TGTGCCAGCAGCTTACAAGCTAGCAATCAGCCCCAGCATTTT.

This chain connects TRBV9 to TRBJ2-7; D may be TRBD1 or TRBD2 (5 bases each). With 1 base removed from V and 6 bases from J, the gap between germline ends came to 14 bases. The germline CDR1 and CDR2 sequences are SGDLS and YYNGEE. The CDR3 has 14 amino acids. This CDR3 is CASSVLGERAEQYF. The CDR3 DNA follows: TGTGCCAGCAGCGTATTAGGGGAGAGGGCCGAGCAGTACTTC.

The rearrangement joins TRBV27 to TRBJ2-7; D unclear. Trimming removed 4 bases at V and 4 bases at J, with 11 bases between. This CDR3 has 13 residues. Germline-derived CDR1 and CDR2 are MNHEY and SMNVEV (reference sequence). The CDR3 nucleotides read TGTGCCAGCAGTTCGGACCGTGCATACGAGCAGTACTTC. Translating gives CASSSDRAYEQYF.

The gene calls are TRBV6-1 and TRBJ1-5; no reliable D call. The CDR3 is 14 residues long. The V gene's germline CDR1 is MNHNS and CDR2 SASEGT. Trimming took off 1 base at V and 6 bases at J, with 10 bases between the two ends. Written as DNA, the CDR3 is TGTGCCAGCAGTGAAGGCGGTATCCGTCAGCCCCAGCATTTT. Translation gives CASSEGGIRQPQHF.

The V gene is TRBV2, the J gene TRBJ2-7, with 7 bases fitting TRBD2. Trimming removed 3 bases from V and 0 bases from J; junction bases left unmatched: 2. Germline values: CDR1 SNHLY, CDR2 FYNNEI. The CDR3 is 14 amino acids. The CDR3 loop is CASSDAGVSYEQYF. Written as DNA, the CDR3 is TGTGCCAGCAGTGATGCGGGGGTCTCCTACGAGCAGTACTTC.